By proportion, the clone carrying this TCR beta chain is medium-sized. Its target is unknown. This entry is derived from a study of metastatic and nonmetastatic thyroid tumors. As originally analysed: Building a distant-metastasis classifier for papillary thyroid cancer drew on CDR3 differences across clinicopathological groups. TCRdb re-called the PCR reads via MiXCR. The V and J calls and clone size are TCRdb's, not the authors'. This sample has some 6,900 clones, with about 31% found just once. No patient had received any treatment before thyroid surgery. The CDR3 contains 18 residues. V was clipped by 5 bases and J by 4 bases; unmatched bases: 20. Germline CDR1 and CDR2: DFQATT and SNEGSKA (reference sequence). Findings and limits, study-wide: It was reported that TCR beta diversity was significantly higher in malignant thyroid tumors than benign nodules, in blood and tumor.

The material sequenced was adjacent normal tissue. This receptor was obtained from a female donor with papillary thyroid cancer or a benign thyroid nodule (not recorded which). Some clones in this sample may be carry-over from other donors' samples. The J gene is TRBJ2-7, the V gene TRBV20-1; 10 positions agree with TRBD1. CDR3 sequence (DNA): TGCAGTGCTGAGCCACCCGTTTTTTCGGGACAGGGGTCGTACGAGCAGTACTTC. Protein sequence: CSAEPPVFSGQGSYEQYF.